Detailed here is one TCR beta chain. The data were obtained in a study of T cell changes during pregnancy in multiple sclerosis. Only in-frame clones appear in the TCRdb table, and some are missing; sequencing was by immunoSEQ multiplex PCR. Among some 50,000 clones, 90% to 95% were seen once, and the ten largest hold 0.95% to 1%. This sequence was found in a female donor with multiple sclerosis, enrolled in a pregnancy study. The source material was peripheral blood, sampled after pregnancy.

DNA of the CDR3: TGTGCCAGCAGCTTAGTCGAGGATTTTGAGCAGTACTTC. It codes for CASSLVEDFEQYF. The gene calls are TRBV7-2 and TRBJ2-7; D is unclear. CDR3 length equals 13 residues. From germline, CDR1 is SGHTA and CDR2 FQGNSA. V dropped 1 base and J dropped 7 bases, with 11 bases sitting between them.